This TCR beta chain originates from a study of cytomegalovirus exposure and HLA in healthy donors. Study-level background: There were 350 to 450 genotyped donors. Of these, about 80% fell in the genetic ancestry cluster associated with self-reported Caucasian donors.

Study-level findings and limits: As was reported, the classifier diagnosed cytomegalovirus status with high specificity and sensitivity. Later analysis associated a missense DCLRE1C variant with TCR beta V- and J-gene trimming. The investigators catalogued some 160 TCR beta chains as cytomegalovirus-associated.

Both 60 Vbeta primers and 13 Jbeta primers went into the PCR. The assay was immunoSEQ multiplex PCR, and TCRdb's table has in-frame clones only and misses some. The repertoire holds around 140,000 clones, about four fifths seen once, with about 1% in the top ten. This CDR3 has 14 amino acids. Germline V CDR1 and CDR2: MNHEY, SVGAGI. The V gene end was trimmed by 2 bases and the J gene end by 5 bases; junction bases not matched to a gene: 4. A word on this clone: Its target is not known.

This chain uses TRBV6-5 with TRBJ1-1; 8 bases align to TRBD1. The sample was PBMCs. This sequence originates from a male donor in good health and CMV-seronegative. The chain's CDR3 is CASSYRTGTTEAFF. The CDR3 region has the DNA TGTGCCAGCAGTTACAGGACAGGGACAACTGAAGCTTTCTTT.